Listed below are T cell receptor beta chains from one sample, sequenced in a study of human T cells and chemical hapten exposure. TCRdb redid the calling of the RACE reads with MiXCR, one entry per CDR3 protein. The sample shows about 65,000 distinct CDR3 sequences, about 6% of them seen only once. Material: whole blood. The receptors were sampled from a female donor in good health. Some clones in this sample may be carry-over from other donors' samples. Both conserved end residues are part of each CDR3. A D gene is named only where the DNA matches it firmly. Size is omitted from some rows. Given values are once, few, many or a class for expanded clones.

abundance	len	v_gene	d_gene	j_gene	CDR3nt	CDR3aa
few	16	TRBV28	TRBD2	TRBJ2-5	TGTGCCAGCAGTCCACCGGGACTAGCGGAGCAAGAGACCCAGTACTTC	CASSPPGLAEQETQYF
many	16	TRBV6-5	.	TRBJ2-2	TGTGCCAGCAGGAGACGACCGGGACACGAAACCGGGGAGCTGTTTTTT	CASRRRPGHETGELFF
many	11	TRBV5-6	.	TRBJ1-1	TGTGCCAGCAGCTCCGGGGATGAAGCTTTCTTT	CASSSGDEAFF
few	15	TRBV18	TRBD1	TRBJ2-5	TGTGCCAGCTCACCGCGACTGGGACAGAAAGAGACCCAGTACTTC	CASSPRLGQKETQYF
many	17	TRBV4-1	.	TRBJ1-2	TGCGCCAGCAGCCATGAACCGGGAGTCACGGCGGGGTATGGCTACACCTTC	CASSHEPGVTAGYGYTF
.	12	TRBV30	.	TRBJ1-1	TGTGCCTGGAGTCCCCCAGGGAGGAAAGCTTTCTTT	CAWSPPGRKAFF
many	14	TRBV20-1	TRBD1	TRBJ2-7	TGCAGTGCTAGCCGGGACAGGGGGCGCGTGGAGCAGTACTTC	CSASRDRGRVEQYF
many	13	TRBV20-1	.	TRBJ2-7	TGCAGTGCTCAGTTGCCAGCAGTCCACGAGCAGTACTTC	CSAQLPAVHEQYF
few	14	TRBV5-1	.	TRBJ1-2	TGCGCCAGCAGCTTGGAGACCCTAAACTATGGCTACACCTTC	CASSLETLNYGYTF
many	16	TRBV9	.	TRBJ2-2	TGTGCCAGCAGCCCCCGCGGGACGACGAACACCGGGGAGCTGTTTTTT	CASSPRGTTNTGELFF
.	13	TRBV6-5	.	TRBJ1-1	TGTGCCAGCAGCTCCAGGATGAACACTGAAGCTTTCTTT	CASSSRMNTEAFF
.	15	TRBV7-8	.	TRBJ2-3	TGTGCCAGCAGCTTCGGGGCGGGCCGCACAGATACGCAGTATTTT	CASSFGAGRTDTQYF
few	19	TRBV19	.	TRBJ2-6	TGTGCCAGTAGTATAGATCCCCCACAGCTTAACTCTGGGGCCAACGTCCTGACTTTC	CASSIDPPQLNSGANVLTF
few	17	TRBV15	.	TRBJ2-1	TGTGCCACCAGCAGGGCGGGACGGCACAGCTCCTACAATGAGCAGTTCTTC	CATSRAGRHSSYNEQFF
few	13	TRBV9	TRBD2	TRBJ2-1	TGTGCCAGCAGCGTAGCTAGCGGCAATGAGCAGTTCTTC	CASSVASGNEQFF
few	17	TRBV29-1	TRBD2	TRBJ2-3	TGCAGCGTTGAAGATTTCCCCGGACTAGCGGGCACAGATACGCAGTATTTT	CSVEDFPGLAGTDTQYF